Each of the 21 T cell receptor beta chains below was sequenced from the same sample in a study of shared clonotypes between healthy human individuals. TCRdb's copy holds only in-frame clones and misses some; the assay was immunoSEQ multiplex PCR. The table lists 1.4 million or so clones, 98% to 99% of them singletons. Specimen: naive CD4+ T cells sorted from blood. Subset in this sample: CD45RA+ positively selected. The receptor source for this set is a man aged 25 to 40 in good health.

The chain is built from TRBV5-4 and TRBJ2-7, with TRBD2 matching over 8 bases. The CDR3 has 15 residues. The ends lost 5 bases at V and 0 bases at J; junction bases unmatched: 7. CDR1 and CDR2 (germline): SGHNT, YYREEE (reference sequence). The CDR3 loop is CASSSELAASYEQYF. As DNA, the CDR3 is TGTGCCAGCAGTTCCGAACTAGCGGCCTCCTACGAGCAGTACTTC.

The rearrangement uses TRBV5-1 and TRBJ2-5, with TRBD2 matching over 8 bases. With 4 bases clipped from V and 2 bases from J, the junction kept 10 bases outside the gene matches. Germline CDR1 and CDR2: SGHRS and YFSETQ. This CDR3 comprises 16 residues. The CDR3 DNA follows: TGCGCCAGCAGCCCGAGGTCCGCGGGAGGTCAAGAGACCCAGTACTTC. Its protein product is CASSPRSAGGQETQYF.

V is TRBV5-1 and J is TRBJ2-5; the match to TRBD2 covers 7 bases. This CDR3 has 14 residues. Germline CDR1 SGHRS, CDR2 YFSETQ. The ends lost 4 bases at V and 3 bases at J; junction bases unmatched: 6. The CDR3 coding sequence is TGCGCCAGCAGCAGGACTAGTTCGGAAGAGACCCAGTACTTC. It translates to CASSRTSSEETQYF.

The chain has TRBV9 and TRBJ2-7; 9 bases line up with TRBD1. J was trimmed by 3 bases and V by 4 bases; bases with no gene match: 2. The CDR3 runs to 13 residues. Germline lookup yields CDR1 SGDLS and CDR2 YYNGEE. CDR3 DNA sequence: TGTGCCAGCAGCCCGGGACAGGGCTACGAGCAGTACTTC. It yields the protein CASSPGQGYEQYF.

CDR3 DNA sequence: TGTGCCAGCAGCCAAGATCTCCGGGCTGGGTCAAATGAGCAGTTCTTC. Residues: CASSQDLRAGSNEQFF. The gene calls are TRBV4-2 and TRBJ2-1; D remains unclear. Trimming shortened V by 0 bases and J by 7 bases, and 16 bases separated the two germline ends. This CDR3 comprises 16 residues. Germline V lookup: CDR1 LGHNA, CDR2 YNFKEQ.

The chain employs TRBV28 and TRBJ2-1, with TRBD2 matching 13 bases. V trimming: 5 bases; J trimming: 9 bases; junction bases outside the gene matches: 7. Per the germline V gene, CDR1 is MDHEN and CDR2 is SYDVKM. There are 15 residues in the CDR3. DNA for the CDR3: TGTGCCAGCAGTGCCCGGACTAGCGGGAGAAGTGAGCAGTTCTTC. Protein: CASSARTSGRSEQFF.

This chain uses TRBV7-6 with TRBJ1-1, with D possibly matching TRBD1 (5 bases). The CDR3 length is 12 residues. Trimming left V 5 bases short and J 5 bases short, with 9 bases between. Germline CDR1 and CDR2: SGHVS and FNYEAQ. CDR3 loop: CASSLKGTEAFF. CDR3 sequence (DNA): TGTGCCAGCAGCCTCAAGGGGACTGAAGCTTTCTTT.

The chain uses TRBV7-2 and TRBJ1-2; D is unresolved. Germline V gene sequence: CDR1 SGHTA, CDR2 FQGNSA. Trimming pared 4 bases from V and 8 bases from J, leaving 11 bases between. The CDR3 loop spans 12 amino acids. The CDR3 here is CASSSGSGGYTF. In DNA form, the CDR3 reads TGTGCCAGCAGCTCGGGGTCCGGGGGCTACACCTTC.

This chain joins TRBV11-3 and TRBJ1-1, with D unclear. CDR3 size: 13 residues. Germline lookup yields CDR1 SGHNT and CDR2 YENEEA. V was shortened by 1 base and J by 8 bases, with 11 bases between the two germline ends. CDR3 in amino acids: CASSLGGGREAFF. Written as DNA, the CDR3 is TGTGCCAGCAGCTTAGGGGGAGGTCGAGAAGCTTTCTTT.

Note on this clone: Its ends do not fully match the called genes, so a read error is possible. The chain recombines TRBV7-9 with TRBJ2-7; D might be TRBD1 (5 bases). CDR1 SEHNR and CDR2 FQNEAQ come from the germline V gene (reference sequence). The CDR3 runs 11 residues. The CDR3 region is CASSLAGQVDF. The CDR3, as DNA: TGTGCCAGCAGCTTAGCGGGGCAAGTAGACTTC.

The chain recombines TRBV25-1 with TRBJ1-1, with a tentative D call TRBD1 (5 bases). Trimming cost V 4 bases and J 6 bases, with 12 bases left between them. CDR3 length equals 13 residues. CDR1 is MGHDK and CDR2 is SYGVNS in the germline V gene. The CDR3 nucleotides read TGTGCCAGCAGTGGGACGGGACTCCCTGAAGCTTTCTTT. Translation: CASSGTGLPEAFF.

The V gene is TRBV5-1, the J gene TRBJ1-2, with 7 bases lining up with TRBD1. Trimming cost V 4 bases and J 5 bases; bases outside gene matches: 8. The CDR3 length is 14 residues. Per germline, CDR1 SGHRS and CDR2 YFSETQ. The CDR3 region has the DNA TGCGCCAGCAGCCTCGGACAGGCGGGGTATGGCTACACCTTC. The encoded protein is CASSLGQAGYGYTF.

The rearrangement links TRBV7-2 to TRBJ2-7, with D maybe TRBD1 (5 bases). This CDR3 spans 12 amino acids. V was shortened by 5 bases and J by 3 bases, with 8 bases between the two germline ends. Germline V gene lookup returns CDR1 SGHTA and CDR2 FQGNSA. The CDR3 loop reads CASSHRNYEQYF. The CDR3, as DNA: TGTGCCAGCAGCCACAGGAACTACGAGCAGTACTTC.

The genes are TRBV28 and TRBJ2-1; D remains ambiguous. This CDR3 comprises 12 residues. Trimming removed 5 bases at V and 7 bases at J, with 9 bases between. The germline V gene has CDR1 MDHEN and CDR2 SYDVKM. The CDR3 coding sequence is TGTGCCAGCAGTCACCCTCCAAATGAGCAGTTCTTC. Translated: CASSHPPNEQFF.

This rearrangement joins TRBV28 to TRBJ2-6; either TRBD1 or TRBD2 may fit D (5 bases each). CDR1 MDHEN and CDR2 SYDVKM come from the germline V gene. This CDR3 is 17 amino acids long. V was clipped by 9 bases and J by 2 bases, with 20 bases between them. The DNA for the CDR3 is TGTGCCAGTGGACGCGGTGGGGGAAAGGCTGGGGCCAACGTCCTGACTTTC. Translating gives CASGRGGGKAGANVLTF.

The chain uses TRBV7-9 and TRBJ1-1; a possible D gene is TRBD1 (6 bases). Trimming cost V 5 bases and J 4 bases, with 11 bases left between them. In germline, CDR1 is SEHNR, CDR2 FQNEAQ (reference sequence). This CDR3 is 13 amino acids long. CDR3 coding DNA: TGTGCCAGCAGCATACAGGGCGGCACTGAAGCTTTCTTT. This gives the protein CASSIQGGTEAFF.

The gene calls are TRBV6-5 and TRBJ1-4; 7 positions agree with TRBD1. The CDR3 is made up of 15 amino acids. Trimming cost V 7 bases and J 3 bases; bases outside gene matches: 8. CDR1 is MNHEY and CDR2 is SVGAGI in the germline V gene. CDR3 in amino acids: CASMGRGLANEKLFF. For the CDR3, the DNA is TGTGCCAGCATGGGGAGGGGGCTTGCTAATGAAAAACTGTTTTTT.

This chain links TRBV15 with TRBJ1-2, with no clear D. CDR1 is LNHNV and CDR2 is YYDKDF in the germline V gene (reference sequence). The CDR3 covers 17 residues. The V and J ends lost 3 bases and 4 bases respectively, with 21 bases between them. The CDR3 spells CATSSYSGSRTSYGYTF. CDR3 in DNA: TGTGCCACCAGCAGTTACTCCGGGTCTCGAACGTCCTATGGCTACACCTTC.

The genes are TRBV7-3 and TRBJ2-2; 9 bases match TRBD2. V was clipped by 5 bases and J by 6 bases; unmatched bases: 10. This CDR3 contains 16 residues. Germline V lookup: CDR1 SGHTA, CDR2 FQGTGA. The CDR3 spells CASSRISGRAAGELFF. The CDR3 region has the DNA TGTGCCAGCAGCCGTATTAGCGGGAGAGCGGCCGGGGAGCTGTTTTTT.

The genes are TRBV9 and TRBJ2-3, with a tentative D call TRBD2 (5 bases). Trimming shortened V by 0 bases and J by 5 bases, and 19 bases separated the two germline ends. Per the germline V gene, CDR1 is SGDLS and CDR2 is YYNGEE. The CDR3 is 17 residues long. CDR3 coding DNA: TGTGCCAGCAGCGTAGTCGCGGGCCCCTCGGGTGGAGATACGCAGTATTTT. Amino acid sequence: CASSVVAGPSGGDTQYF. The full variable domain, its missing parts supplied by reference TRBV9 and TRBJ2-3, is DSGVTQTPKHLITATGQRVTLRCSPRSGDLSVYWYQQSLDQGLQFLIQYYNGEERAKGNILERFSAQQFPDLHSELNLSSLELGDSALYFCASSVVAGPSGGDTQYFGPGTRLTVL.

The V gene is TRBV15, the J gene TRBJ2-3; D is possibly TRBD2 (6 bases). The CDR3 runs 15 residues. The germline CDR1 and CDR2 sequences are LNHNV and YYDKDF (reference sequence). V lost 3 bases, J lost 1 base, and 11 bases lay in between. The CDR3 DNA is TGTGCCACCAGCAGCCTAGCGAGGGGCACAGATACGCAGTATTTT. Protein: CATSSLARGTDTQYF. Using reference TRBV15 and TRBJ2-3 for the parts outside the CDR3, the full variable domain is DAMVIQNPRYQVTQFGKPVTLSCSQTLNHNVMYWYQQKSSQAPKLLFHYYDKDFNNEADTPDNFQSRRPNTSFCFLDIRSPGLGDTAMYLCATSSLARGTDTQYFGPGTRLTVL.